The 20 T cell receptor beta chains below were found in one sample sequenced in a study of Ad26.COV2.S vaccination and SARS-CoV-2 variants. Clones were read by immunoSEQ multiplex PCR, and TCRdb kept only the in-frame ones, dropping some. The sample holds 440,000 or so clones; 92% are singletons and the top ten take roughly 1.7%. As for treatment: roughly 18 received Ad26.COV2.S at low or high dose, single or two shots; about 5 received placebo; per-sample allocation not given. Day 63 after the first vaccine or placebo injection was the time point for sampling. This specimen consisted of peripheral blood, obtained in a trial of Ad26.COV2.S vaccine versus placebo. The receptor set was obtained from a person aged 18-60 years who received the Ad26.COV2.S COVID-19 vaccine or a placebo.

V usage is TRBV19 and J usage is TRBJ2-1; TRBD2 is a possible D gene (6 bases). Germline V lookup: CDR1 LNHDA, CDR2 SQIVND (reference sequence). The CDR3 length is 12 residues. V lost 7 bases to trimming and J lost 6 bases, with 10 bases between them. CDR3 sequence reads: CASNDSGNEQFF. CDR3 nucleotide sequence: TGTGCCAGTAACGATAGCGGCAATGAGCAGTTCTTC.

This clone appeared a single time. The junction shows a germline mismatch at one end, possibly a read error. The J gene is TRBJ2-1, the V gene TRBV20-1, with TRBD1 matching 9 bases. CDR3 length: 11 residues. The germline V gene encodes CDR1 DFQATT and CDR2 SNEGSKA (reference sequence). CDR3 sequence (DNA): TGCAGTGCCTCAACCTCGGGACAGGGTATCTTC. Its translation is CSASTSGQGIF.

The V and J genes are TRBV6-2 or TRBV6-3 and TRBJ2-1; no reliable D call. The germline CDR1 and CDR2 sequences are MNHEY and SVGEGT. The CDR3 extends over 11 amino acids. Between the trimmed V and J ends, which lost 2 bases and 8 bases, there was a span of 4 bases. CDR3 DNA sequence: TGTGCCAGCAGTTACCCGGATGAGCAGTTCTTC. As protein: CASSYPDEQFF.

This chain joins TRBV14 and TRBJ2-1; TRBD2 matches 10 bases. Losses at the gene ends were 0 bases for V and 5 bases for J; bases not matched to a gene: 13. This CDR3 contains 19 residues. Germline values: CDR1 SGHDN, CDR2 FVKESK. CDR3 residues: CASSQDSPGLAVTHNEQFF. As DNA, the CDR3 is TGTGCCAGCAGCCAAGATTCTCCCGGACTAGCGGTAACTCACAATGAGCAGTTCTTC.

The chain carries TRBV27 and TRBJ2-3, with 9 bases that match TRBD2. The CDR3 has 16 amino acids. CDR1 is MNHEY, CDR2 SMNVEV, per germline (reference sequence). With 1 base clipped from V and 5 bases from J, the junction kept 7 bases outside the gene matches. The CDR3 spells CASSLWAGGPQDTQYF. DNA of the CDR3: TGTGCCAGCAGTTTATGGGCGGGGGGGCCCCAAGATACGCAGTATTTT.

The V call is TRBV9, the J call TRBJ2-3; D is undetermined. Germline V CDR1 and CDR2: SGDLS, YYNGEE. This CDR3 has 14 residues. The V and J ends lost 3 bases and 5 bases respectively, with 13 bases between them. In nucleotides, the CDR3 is TGTGCCAGCAGCGAACTTCGTTCAGGAGATACGCAGTATTTT. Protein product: CASSELRSGDTQYF.

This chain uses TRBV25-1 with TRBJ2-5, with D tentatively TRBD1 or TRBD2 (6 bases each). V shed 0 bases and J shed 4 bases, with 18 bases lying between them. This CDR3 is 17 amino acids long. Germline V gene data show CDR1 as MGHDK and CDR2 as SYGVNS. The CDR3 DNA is TGTGCCAGCAGTGAATATGGCCGGGGGCTCCTCGGAGAGACCCAGTACTTC. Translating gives CASSEYGRGLLGETQYF.

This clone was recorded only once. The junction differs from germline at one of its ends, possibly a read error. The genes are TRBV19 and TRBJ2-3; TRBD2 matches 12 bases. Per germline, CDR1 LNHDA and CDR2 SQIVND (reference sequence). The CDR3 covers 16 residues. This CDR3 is CASSALAGGNTNTQYF. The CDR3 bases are TGTGCCAGTAGTGCCCTAGCGGGGGGGAACACAAATACGCAGTATTTT.

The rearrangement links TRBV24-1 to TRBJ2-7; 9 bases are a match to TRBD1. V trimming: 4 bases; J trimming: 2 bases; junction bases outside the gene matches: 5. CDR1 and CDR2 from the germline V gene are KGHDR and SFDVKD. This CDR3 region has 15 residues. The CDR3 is CATSEGTGYPYEQYF. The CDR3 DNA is TGTGCCACCAGTGAAGGGACAGGGTATCCCTACGAGCAGTACTTC.

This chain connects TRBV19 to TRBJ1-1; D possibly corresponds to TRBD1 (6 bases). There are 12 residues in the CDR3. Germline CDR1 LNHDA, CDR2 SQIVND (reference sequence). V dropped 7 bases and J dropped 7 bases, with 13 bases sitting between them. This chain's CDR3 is CASTWGLNEAFF. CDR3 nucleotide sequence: TGTGCCAGTACATGGGGGCTTAATGAAGCTTTCTTT.

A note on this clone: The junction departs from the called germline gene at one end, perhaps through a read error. DNA for the CDR3: TGCAGCGGGGCCCAAGGGACCCAGTACTTC. It codes for CSGAQGTQYF. This chain uses TRBV29-1 with TRBJ2-5; D remains unclear. CDR1 and CDR2 (germline): SQVTM, ANQGSEA. The CDR3 has 10 amino acids.

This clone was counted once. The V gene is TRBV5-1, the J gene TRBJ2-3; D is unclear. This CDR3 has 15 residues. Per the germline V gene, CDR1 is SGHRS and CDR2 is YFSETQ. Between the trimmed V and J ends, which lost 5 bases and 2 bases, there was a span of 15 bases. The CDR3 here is CASSATGQDTDTQYF. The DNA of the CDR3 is TGCGCCAGCAGTGCTACCGGGCAGGACACAGATACGCAGTATTTT.

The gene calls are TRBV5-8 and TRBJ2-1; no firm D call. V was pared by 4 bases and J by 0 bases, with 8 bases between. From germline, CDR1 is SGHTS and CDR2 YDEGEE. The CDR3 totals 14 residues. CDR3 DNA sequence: TGTGCCAGCAGCGGGGAAAGCTCCTACAATGAGCAGTTCTTC. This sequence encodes CASSGESSYNEQFF.

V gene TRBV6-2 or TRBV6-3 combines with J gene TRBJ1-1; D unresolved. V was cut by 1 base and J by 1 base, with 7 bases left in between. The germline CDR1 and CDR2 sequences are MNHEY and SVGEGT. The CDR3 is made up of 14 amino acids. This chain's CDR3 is CASSYWGTNTEAFF. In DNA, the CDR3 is TGTGCCAGCAGTTACTGGGGAACGAACACTGAAGCTTTCTTT.

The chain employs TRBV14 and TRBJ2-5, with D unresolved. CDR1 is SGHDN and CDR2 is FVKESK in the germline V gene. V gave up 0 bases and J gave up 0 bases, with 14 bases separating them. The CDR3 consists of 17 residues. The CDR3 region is CASSQEWPDPYQETQYF. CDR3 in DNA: TGTGCCAGCAGCCAAGAATGGCCAGACCCGTACCAAGAGACCCAGTACTTC.

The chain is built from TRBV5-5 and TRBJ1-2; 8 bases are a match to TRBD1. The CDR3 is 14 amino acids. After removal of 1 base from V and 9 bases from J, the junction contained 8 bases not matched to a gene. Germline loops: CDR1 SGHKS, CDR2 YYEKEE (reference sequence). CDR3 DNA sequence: TGTGCCAGCAGCTTGACAGGGGGGACTTGGAGCTACACCTTC. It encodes CASSLTGGTWSYTF.

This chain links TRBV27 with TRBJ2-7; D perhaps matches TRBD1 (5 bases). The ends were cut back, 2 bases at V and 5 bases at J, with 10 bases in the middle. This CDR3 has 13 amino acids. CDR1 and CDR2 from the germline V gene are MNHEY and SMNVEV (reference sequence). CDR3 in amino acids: CASSLTGHHEQYF. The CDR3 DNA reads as TGTGCCAGCAGTTTAACAGGTCACCACGAGCAGTACTTC.

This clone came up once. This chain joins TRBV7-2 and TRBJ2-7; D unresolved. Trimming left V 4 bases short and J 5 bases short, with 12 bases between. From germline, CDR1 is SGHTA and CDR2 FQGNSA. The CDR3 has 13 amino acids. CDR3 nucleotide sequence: TGTGCCAGCAGCTCGCCGATGGTCGACGAGCAGTACTTC. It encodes CASSSPMVDEQYF.

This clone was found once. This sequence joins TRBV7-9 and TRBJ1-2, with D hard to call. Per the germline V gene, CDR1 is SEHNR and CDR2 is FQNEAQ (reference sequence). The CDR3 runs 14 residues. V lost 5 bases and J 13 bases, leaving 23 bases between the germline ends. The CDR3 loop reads CASSRGPTRDLVTF. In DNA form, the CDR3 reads TGTGCCAGCAGCAGAGGACCGACAAGAGATCTAGTCACCTTC.

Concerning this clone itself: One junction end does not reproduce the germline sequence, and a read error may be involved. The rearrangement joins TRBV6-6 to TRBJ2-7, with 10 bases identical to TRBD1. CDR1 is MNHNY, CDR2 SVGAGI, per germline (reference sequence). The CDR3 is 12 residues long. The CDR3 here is CASSYSGTGELF. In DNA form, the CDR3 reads TGTGCCAGCAGTTATTCCGGGACAGGGGAACTCTTC.